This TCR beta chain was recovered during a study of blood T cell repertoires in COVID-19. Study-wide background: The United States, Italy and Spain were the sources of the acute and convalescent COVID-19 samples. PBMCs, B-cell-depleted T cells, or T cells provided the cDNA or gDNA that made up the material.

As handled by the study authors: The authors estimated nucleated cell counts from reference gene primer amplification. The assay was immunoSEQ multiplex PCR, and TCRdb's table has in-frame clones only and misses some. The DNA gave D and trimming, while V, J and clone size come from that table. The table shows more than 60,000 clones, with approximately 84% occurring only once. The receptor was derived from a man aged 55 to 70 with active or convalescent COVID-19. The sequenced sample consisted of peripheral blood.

The CDR3 bases are TGTGCCAGCAGCCCCCTCGGGACAGGGGGCCACGAGCAGTACTTC. It specifies CASSPLGTGGHEQYF. This chain uses TRBV9 with TRBJ2-7; TRBD1 matches 12 bases. After removal of 4 bases from V and 5 bases from J, the junction contained 7 bases not matched to a gene. Germline V gene lookup returns CDR1 SGDLS and CDR2 YYNGEE. The CDR3 covers 15 residues.